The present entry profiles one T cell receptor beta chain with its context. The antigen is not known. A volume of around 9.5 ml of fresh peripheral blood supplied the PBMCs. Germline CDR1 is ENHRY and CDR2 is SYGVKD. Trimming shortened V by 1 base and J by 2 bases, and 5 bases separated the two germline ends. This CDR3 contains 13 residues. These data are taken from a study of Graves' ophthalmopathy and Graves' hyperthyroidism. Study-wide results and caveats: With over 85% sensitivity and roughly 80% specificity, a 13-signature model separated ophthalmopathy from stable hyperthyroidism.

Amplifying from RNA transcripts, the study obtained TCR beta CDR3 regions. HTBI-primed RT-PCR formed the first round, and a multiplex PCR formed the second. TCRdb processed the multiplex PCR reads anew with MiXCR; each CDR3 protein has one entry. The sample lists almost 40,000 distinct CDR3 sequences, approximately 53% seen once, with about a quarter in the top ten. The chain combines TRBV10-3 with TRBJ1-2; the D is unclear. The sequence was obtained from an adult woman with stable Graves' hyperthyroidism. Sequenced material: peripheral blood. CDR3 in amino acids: CAISEYGNYGYTF. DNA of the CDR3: TGTGCCATCAGTGAGTATGGCAACTATGGCTACACCTTC.